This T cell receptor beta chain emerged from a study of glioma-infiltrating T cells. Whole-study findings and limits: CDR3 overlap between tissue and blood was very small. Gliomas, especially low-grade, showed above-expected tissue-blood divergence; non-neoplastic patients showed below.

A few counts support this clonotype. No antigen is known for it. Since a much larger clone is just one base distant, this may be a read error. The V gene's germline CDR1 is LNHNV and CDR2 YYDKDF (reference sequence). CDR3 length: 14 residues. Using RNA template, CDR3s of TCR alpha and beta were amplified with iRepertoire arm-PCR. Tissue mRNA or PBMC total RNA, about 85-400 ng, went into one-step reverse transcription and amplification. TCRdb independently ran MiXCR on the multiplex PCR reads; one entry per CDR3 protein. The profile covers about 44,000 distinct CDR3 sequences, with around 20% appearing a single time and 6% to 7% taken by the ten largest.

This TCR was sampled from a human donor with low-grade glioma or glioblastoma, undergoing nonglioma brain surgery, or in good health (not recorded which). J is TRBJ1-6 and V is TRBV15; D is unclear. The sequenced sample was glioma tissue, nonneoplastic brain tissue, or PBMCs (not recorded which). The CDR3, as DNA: TGTGCCCCCAGCAGAGATGCGGATAATTCACCCCTCCACTTT. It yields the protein CAPSRDADNSPLHF.